This TCR beta chain was identified during a study of T cell responses to AZD1222 COVID-19 vaccine. Overall study context: It was second doses at about 4 or about 12 weeks that were pooled.

TCRdb's copy holds only in-frame clones and misses some; the assay was immunoSEQ multiplex PCR. This sample yields about 190,000 clones, of which almost 95% are seen a single time; about 1.2% belongs to the top ten. This CDR3 has 15 residues. Germline CDR1 reads MNHEY; CDR2 reads SMNVEV (reference sequence). The ends lost 5 bases at V and 0 bases at J; junction bases unmatched: 3. The receptor's source is an adult in good health. The material was peripheral blood, obtained on day 0 of AZD1222 vaccination. The chain links TRBV27 to TRBJ1-4; 7 positions match TRBD1. CDR3 sequence reads: CASSRQGATNEKLFF. CDR3 DNA sequence: TGTGCCAGCAGTCGGCAGGGGGCAACTAATGAAAAACTGTTTTTT.